Below, one TCR beta chain is given with its context. The antigen remains unidentified. The data were obtained in a study of T cell responses to AZD1222 COVID-19 vaccine. Regarding the study as a whole: Donors were mostly white British, more females; clonal diversity possibly underestimated.

Looked up from germline, CDR1 is SQVTM and CDR2 is ANQGSEA. V lost 3 bases and J lost 5; bases outside the gene matches: 6. CDR3 size: 14 residues. Measured with immunoSEQ multiplex PCR; TCRdb has only the in-frame clones, and not every one. The repertoire holds 210,000 or so clones, with roughly 94% as singletons. The sample consisted of peripheral blood, taken 28 days after the second dose of the MenACWY control vaccine. The genes are TRBV29-1 and TRBJ2-5; TRBD1 aligns across 10 bases. This clonotype was sampled from an adult who received the MenACWY meningococcal vaccine as a control. The CDR3 DNA is TGCAGCGTTGAGGGACAGGGGTTACGGGAGACCCAGTACTTC. It encodes CSVEGQGLRETQYF.